The sequence of this TCR beta chain was determined in a study of T cell repertoires in cytomegalovirus infection. Turning to the study itself: Based on public TCR beta signatures, there were indications of CMV infection and of a matching HLA type. Study conclusions and caveats: There were carriers of CMV plus the relevant HLA, and cumulative public TCR beta family frequency identified them. CMV-specific TCR beta clonotypes restricted by HLA-C dominated the ex vivo response.

As for this clonotype: Its antigen is still unknown.

The CDR3 totals 15 residues. V lost 3 bases to trimming and J lost 6 bases, with 15 bases between them. Germline assignment: CDR1 SNHLY and CDR2 FYNNEI. TCRdb reprocessed the reads via MiXCR and lists one record per CDR3 protein. The sample records 480,000 or so distinct CDR3 sequences, approximately 10% being singletons. Input material: PBMCs. The J gene is TRBJ2-1, the V gene TRBV2, with D unclear. This receptor was obtained from a human donor in good health (CMV status not recorded). Some clones in this sample may be carry-over from other donors' samples. The CDR3 region is CASSDRRIIGNEQFF. As DNA, the CDR3 is TGTGCCAGCAGTGACCGGCGGATTATCGGCAATGAGCAGTTCTTC.